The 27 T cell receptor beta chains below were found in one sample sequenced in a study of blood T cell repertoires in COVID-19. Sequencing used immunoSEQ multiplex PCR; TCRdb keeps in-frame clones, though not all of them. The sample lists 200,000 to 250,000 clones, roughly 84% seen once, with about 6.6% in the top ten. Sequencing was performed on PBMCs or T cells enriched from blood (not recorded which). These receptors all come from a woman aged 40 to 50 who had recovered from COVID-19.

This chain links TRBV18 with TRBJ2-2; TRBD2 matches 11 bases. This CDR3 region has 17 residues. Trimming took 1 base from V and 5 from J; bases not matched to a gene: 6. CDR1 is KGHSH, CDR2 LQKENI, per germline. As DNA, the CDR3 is TGTGCCAGCTCACCACGCCTAGCGGGAGGAGGGACCGGGGAGCTGTTTTTT. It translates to CASSPRLAGGGTGELFF. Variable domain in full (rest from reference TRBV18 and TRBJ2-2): NAGVMQNPRHLVRRRGQEARLRCSPMKGHSHVYWYRQLPEEGLKFMVYLQKENIIDESGMPKERFSAEFPKEGPSILRIQQVVRGDSAAYFCASSPRLAGGGTGELFFGEGSRLTVL.

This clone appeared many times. The CDR3 region has the DNA TGTGCCAGCAGCGGCGGGGAAGACGAGCAGTACTTC. It specifies CASSGGEDEQYF. The J gene is TRBJ2-7, the V gene TRBV11-2; a weak D match, TRBD2 (6 bases). CDR3 length: 12 amino acids. In germline, CDR1 is SGHAT, CDR2 FQNNGV. Trimming shortened V by 5 bases and J by 5 bases, and 10 bases separated the two germline ends.

CDR3 in amino acids: CASSLEEGILGNTIYF. The CDR3 DNA reads as TGTGCCAGCAGCTTAGAGGAGGGAATACTTGGAAACACCATATATTTT. The V call is TRBV7-2, the J call TRBJ1-3; D is ambiguous. The V and J ends lost 1 base and 3 bases respectively, with 13 bases between them. Germline CDR1 and CDR2: SGHTA and FQGNSA. The CDR3 spans 16 residues.

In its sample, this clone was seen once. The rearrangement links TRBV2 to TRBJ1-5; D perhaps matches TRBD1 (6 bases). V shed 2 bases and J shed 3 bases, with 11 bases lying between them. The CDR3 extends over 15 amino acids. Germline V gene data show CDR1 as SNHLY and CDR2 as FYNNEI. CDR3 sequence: CASSESRGVNQPQHF. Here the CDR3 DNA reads TGTGCCAGCAGTGAATCCAGGGGAGTCAATCAGCCCCAGCATTTT.

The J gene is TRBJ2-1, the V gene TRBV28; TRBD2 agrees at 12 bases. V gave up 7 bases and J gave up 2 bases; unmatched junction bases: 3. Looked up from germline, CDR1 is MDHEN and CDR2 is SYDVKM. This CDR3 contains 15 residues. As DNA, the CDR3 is TGTGCCAGCATACTAGCGGGAGGAACCTACAATGAGCAGTTCTTC. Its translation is CASILAGGTYNEQFF.

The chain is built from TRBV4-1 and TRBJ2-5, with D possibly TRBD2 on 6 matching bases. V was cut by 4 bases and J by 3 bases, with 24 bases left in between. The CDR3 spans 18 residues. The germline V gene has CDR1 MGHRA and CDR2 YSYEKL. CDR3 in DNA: TGCGCCAGCAGCCCCCTGGCTAGCGTCCAGGGTAGGGAAGAGACCCAGTACTTC. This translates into CASSPLASVQGREETQYF.

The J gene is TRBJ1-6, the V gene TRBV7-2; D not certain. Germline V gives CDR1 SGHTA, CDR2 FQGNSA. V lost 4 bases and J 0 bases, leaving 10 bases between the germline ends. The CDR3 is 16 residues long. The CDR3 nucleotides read TGTGCCAGCAGCTCCGGACGGGGCTCCTATAATTCACCCCTCCACTTT. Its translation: CASSSGRGSYNSPLHF.

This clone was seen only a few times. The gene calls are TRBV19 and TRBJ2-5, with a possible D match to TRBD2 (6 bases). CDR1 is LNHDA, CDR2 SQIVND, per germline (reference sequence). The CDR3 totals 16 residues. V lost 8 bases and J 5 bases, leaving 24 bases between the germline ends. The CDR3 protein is CASAAPGYRGGETQYF. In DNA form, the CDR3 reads TGTGCCAGTGCTGCTCCTGGGTACCGTGGGGGGGAGACCCAGTACTTC. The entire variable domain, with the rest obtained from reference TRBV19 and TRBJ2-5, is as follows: DGGITQSPKYLFRKEGQNVTLSCEQNLNHDAMYWYRQDPGQGLRLIYYSQIVNDFQKGDIAEGYSVSREKKESFPLTVTSAQKNPTAFYLCASAAPGYRGGETQYFGPGTRLLVL.

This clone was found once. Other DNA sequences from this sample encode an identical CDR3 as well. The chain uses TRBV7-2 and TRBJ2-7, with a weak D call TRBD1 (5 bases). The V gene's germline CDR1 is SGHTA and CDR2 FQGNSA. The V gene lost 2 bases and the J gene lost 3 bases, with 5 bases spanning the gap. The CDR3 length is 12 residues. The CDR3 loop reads CASSLQGYEQYF. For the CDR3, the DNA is TGTGCCAGCAGCTTACAGGGCTACGAGCAGTACTTC.

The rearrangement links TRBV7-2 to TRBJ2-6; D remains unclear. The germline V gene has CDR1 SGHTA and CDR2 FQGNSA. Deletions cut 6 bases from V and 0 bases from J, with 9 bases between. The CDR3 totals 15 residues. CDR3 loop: CASSTRNSGANVLTF. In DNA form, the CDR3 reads TGTGCCAGCAGTACCAGGAACTCTGGGGCCAACGTCCTGACTTTC.

This CDR3 is CASSPGHGREQYV. CDR3 nucleotides: TGTGCCAGCTCACCGGGGCACGGCAGAGAGCAGTACGTC. The rearrangement links TRBV18 to TRBJ2-7; the D gene is possibly TRBD1 (5 bases). CDR3 size: 13 residues. With 3 bases removed from V and 7 bases from J, the gap between germline ends came to 13 bases. Germline V gives CDR1 KGHSH, CDR2 LQKENI.

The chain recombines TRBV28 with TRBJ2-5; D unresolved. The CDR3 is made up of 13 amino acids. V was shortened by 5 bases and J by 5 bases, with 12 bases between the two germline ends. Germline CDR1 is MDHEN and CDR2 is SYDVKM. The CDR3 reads CASSPPRYETQYF. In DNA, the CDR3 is TGTGCCAGCAGTCCCCCGCGGTATGAGACCCAGTACTTC.

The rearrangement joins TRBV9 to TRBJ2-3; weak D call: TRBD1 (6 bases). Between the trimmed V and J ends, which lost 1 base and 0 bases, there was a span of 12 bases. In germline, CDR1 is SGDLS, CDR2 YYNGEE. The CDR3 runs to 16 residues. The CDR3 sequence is CASSVQGFSSTDTQYF. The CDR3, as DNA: TGTGCCAGCAGCGTACAGGGGTTTTCGAGCACAGATACGCAGTATTTT.

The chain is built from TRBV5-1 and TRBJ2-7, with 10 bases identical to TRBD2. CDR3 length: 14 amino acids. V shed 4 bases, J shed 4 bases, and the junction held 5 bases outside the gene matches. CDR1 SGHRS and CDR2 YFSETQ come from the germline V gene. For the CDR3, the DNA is TGCGCCAGCAGCGATATTAGCGGGGGGTACGAGCAGTACTTC. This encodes CASSDISGGYEQYF.

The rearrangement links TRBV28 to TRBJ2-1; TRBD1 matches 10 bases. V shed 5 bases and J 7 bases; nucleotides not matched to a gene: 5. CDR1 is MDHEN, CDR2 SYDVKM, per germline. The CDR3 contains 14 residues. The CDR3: CASSVAGQGNEQFF. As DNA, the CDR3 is TGTGCCAGCAGTGTCGCGGGACAGGGGAATGAGCAGTTCTTC.

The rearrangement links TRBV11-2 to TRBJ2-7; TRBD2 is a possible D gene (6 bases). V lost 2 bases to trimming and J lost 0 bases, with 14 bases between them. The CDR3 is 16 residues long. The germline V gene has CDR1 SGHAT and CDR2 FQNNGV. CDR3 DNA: TGTGCCAGCAGCTTAACCCAGAACGGGAGCTCCTACGAGCAGTACGTC. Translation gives CASSLTQNGSSYEQYV.

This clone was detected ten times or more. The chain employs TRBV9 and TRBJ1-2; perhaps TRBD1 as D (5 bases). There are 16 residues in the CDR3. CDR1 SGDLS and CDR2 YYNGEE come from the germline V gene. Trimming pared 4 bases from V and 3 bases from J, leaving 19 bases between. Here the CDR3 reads CASSWGVRVTDYGYTF. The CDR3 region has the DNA TGTGCCAGCAGCTGGGGGGTCAGGGTAACGGACTATGGCTACACCTTC.

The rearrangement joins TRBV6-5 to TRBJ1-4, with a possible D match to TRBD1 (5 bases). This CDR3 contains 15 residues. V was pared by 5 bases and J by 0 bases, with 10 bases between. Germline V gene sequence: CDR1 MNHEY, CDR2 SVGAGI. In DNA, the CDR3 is TGTGCCAGCAGTCTAGACAGAGCAACTAATGAAAAACTGTTTTTT. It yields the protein CASSLDRATNEKLFF.

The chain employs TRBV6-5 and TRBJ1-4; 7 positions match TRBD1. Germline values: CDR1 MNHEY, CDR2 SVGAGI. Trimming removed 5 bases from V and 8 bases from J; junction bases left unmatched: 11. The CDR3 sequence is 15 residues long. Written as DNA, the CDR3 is TGTGCCAGCAGTCGACTCACTGGGACAGCCGAAAAACTGTTTTTT. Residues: CASSRLTGTAEKLFF.

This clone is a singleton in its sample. CDR3 sequence reads: CASSLAGRDTEAFF. Written as DNA, the CDR3 is TGTGCCAGCAGTTTAGCGGGGAGGGACACTGAAGCTTTCTTT. The chain recombines TRBV27 with TRBJ1-1; D is unresolved. Trimming left V 2 bases short and J 3 bases short, with 10 bases between. This CDR3 comprises 14 residues. CDR1 MNHEY and CDR2 SMNVEV come from the germline V gene (reference sequence).

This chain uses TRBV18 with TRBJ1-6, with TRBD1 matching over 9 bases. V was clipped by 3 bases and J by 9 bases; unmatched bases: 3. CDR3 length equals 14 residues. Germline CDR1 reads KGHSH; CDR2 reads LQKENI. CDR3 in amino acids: CASSPGQGPSPLHF. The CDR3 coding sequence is TGTGCCAGCTCACCGGGACAGGGACCTTCACCCCTCCACTTT.

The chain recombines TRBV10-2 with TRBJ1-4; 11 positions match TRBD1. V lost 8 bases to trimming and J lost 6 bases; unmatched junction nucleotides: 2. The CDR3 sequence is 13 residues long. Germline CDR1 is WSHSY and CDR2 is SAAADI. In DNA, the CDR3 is TGCGCCAGCCGGGGACAGGGGGATGAAAAACTGTTTTTT. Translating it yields CASRGQGDEKLFF.

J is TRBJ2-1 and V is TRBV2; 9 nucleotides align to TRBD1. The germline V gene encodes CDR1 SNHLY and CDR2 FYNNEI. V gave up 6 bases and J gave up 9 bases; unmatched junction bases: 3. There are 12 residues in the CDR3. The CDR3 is CASSPDRGEQFF. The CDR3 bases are TGTGCCAGCAGCCCGGACAGGGGTGAGCAGTTCTTC.

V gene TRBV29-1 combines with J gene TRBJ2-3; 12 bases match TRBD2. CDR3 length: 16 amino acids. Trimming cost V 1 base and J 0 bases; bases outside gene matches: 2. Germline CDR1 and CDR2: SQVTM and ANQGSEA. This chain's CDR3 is CSVEGGTSGSTDTQYF. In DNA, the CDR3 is TGCAGCGTTGAAGGGGGGACTAGCGGGAGCACAGATACGCAGTATTTT.

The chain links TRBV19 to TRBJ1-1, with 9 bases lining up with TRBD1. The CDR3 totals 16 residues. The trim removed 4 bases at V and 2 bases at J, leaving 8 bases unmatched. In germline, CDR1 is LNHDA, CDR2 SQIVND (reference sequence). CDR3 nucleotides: TGTGCCAGTAGTACGGTCGGGGACAGGGCTAACACTGAAGCTTTCTTT. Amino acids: CASSTVGDRANTEAFF.

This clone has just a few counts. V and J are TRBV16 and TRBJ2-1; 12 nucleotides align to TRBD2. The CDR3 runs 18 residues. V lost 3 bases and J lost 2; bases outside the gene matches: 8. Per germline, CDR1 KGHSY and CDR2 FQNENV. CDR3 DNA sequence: TGTGCCAGCAGCCAGCCGGGACTAGCGGGTTCCCCCTACAATGAGCAGTTCTTC. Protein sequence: CASSQPGLAGSPYNEQFF.

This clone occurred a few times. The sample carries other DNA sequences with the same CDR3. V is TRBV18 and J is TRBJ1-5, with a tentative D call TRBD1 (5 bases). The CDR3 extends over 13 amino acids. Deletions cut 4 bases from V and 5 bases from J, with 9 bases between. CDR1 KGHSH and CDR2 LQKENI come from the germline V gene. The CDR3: CASSRGGDQPQHF. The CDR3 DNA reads TGTGCCAGCTCACGGGGGGGTGATCAGCCCCAGCATTTT.